The clone carrying this TCR beta chain was counted a few times. Its antigen is undetermined. These data are taken from a study of cytomegalovirus exposure and HLA in healthy donors. General study results and limits: Most TCR sequences proved rare, with some public TCRs found in many donors.

Germline V lookup: CDR1 SEHNR, CDR2 FQNEAQ (reference sequence). Germline trimming cut 1 base from V and 14 bases from J; bases unmatched to any gene: 5. The CDR3 totals 12 residues. In the PCR, 60 Vbeta and 13 Jbeta primers were used. TCRdb's table, derived via immunoSEQ multiplex PCR, lists solely in-frame clones and lacks some. The sample includes roughly 80,000 clones, roughly 63% of them seen just once. This clonotype was sampled from a man aged 25 to 40 in good health and CMV-seropositive. The genes are TRBV7-9 and TRBJ1-2; 9 bases match TRBD1. The sequenced sample was PBMCs. As DNA, the CDR3 is TGTGCCAGCAGCTTAGAGACAGGGGGAAGGACCTTC. Residues: CASSLETGGRTF.